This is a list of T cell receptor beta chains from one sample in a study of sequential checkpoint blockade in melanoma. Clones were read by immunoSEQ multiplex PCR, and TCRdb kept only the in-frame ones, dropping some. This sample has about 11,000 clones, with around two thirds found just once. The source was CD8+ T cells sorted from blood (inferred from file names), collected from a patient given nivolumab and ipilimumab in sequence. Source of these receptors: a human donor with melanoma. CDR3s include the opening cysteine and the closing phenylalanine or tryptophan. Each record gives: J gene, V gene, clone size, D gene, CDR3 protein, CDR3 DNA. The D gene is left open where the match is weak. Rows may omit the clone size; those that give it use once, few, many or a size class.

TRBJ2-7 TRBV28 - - CASTYTGSSYEQYF TGTGCCAGCACTTACACAGGGAGTTCCTACGAGCAGTACTTC
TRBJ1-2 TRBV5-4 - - CASSWGLETPIGYGYTF TGTGCCAGCAGCTGGGGCCTTGAGACACCAATAGGCTATGGCTACACCTTC
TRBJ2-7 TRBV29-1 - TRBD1 CSVGTGGAYEQYF TGCAGCGTTGGGACAGGGGGCGCCTACGAGCAGTACTTC
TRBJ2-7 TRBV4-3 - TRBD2 CASSHLAGSSYEQYF TGCGCCAGCAGCCATTTAGCGGGGTCCTCCTACGAGCAGTACTTC
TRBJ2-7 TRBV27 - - CASRQTEAYEQYF TGTGCCAGCAGGCAGACAGAGGCCTACGAGCAGTACTTC
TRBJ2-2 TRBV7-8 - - CASSLVQQNTGELFF TGTGCCAGCAGCTTAGTACAGCAGAACACCGGGGAGCTGTTTTTT
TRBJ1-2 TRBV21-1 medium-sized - CASREDRASYGYTF TGTGCCAGCAGAGAGGACAGGGCGAGCTATGGCTACACCTTC
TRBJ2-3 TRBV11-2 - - CASSLTDTQYF TGTGCCAGCAGCCTGACAGATACGCAGTATTTT
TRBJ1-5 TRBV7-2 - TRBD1 CASSLTGTGRTGGNQPQHF TGTGCCAGCAGCCTGACCGGGACAGGGAGGACAGGGGGCAATCAGCCCCAGCATTTT
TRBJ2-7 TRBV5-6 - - CASSQGQISYEQYF TGTGCCAGCAGCCAAGGACAGATCTCCTACGAGCAGTACTTC
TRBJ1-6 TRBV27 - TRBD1 CASSPGTGGNSPLHF TGTGCCAGCAGCCCAGGGACAGGGGGTAATTCACCCCTCCACTTT
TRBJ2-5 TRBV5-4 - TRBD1 CASSLRDRALETQYF TGTGCCAGCAGCTTGCGGGACAGGGCTTTGGAGACCCAGTACTTC
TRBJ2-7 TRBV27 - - CASAGGKGYPYEQYF TGTGCCAGCGCTGGGGGGAAGGGATACCCCTACGAGCAGTACTTC
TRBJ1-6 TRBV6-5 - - CASSYLLRAEAPLHF TGTGCCAGCAGTTACCTCCTAAGGGCGGAGGCACCCCTCCACTTT
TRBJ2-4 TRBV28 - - CASRTPLAKNIQYF TGTGCCAGCAGAACACCGTTAGCCAAAAACATTCAGTACTTC
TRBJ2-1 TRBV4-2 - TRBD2 CASSQEGTSANEQFF TGTGCCAGCAGCCAAGAGGGGACTAGCGCCAATGAGCAGTTCTTC
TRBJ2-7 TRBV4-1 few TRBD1 CASIGQGANEQYF TGCGCCAGCATCGGGCAGGGGGCCAACGAGCAGTACTTC
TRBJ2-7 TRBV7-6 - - CASSFASGGIEQYF TGTGCCAGCAGCTTTGCATCCGGAGGGATCGAGCAGTACTTC
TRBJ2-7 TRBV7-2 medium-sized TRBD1 CASSFGTGDGYEQYF TGTGCCAGCAGCTTCGGGACAGGGGACGGGTACGAGCAGTACTTC
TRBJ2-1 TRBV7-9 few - CASTESSYNEQFF TGTGCCAGCACGGAGAGCTCCTACAATGAGCAGTTCTTC
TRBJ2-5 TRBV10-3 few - CAIRGAAQETQYF TGTGCCATCAGGGGGGCCGCCCAGGAGACCCAGTACTTC
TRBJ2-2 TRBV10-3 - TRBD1 CAIGGTGDTGELFF TGTGCCATCGGAGGGACAGGGGACACCGGGGAGCTGTTTTTT
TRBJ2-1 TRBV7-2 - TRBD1 CASSDPGGPSYNEQFF TGTGCCAGCAGCGACCCAGGGGGCCCGTCTTACAATGAGCAGTTCTTC
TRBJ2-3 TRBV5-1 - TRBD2 CASSLEASGRDTQYF TGCGCCAGCAGCTTGGAGGCTAGCGGTAGGGATACGCAGTATTTT
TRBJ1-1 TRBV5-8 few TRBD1 CASSSFLGQGGTEAFF TGTGCCAGCAGCTCTTTTTTGGGACAGGGAGGCACTGAAGCTTTCTTT
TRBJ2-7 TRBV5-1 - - CASSTTGSYEQYF TGCGCCAGCAGCACGACAGGATCCTACGAGCAGTACTTC
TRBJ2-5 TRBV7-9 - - CASSLYFQGSETQYF TGTGCCAGCAGCTTATATTTCCAGGGTTCCGAGACCCAGTACTTC
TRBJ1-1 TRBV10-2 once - CASRPDGGNTEAFF TGCGCCAGCAGGCCCGATGGCGGGAACACTGAAGCTTTCTTT
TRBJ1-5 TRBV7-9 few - CASSPAGSSNQPQHF TGTGCCAGCAGCCCGGCCGGGTCTAGCAATCAGCCCCAGCATTTT
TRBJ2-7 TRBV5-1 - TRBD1 CASSKDRVGPYEQYF TGCGCCAGCAGCAAGGACAGGGTGGGCCCCTACGAGCAGTACTTC
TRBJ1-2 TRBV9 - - CASSVGKMVTPSTYGYTF TGTGCCAGCAGCGTAGGTAAGATGGTGACACCGTCTACGTATGGCTACACCTTC
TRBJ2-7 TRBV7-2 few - CASSYLAKTSAYEQYF TGTGCCAGCAGCTACCTAGCGAAAACATCGGCCTACGAGCAGTACTTC
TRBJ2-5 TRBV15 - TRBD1 CATRQGFETQYF TGTGCCACCCGACAGGGGTTTGAGACCCAGTACTTC
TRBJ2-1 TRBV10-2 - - CASSSTVSYNEQFF TGCGCCAGCAGTTCCACAGTCTCCTACAATGAGCAGTTCTTC
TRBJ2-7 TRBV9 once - CASSSGASTPEQYF TGTGCCAGCAGCTCTGGGGCCTCAACCCCCGAGCAGTACTTC